This section outlines one T cell receptor (beta chain) sequence together with its context. Germline lookup yields CDR1 LGHDT and CDR2 YNNKEL (reference sequence). There are 12 residues in the CDR3. The V and J ends lost 2 bases and 6 bases respectively, with 5 bases between them. The data were obtained in a study of blood T cell repertoires in COVID-19. Sequencing used immunoSEQ multiplex PCR; TCRdb keeps in-frame clones, though not all of them. The sample carries fewer than 500,000 clones, approximately 89% recorded once. Which cohort a participant joined came from the clinical history participants gave.

The chain couples TRBV3-1 (or the pseudogene TRBV3-2) to TRBJ1-5; D unresolved. The sample comprised PBMCs or T cells enriched from blood (not recorded which). The TCR sequence derives from a man younger than 45 who had recovered from COVID-19. The CDR3 sequence is CASSQTGQPQHF. CDR3 nucleotide sequence: TGTGCCAGCAGCCAAACGGGTCAGCCCCAGCATTTT.